This TCR beta chain was retrieved from a study of vaccination and CD4 T cells after COVID-19. Across the whole study: Timing of post-vaccine sample collection was a median roughly 66 days after dose two, with a range of 14 to 241. The stimulus for the cells was overlapping spike peptides derived from SARS-CoV-2, HCoV-NL63, HCoV-OC43 and HCoV-229E.

Sequenced with the Oncomine TCR Beta short-read assay was DNA taken from cultured CD4+ T cells. The template was genomic DNA from cultured CD4+ T cells. Each CDR3 protein gets one entry after TCRdb re-called the PCR reads with MiXCR. This table has tens of thousands of distinct CDR3 sequences, 58% appearing once. Germline V gene lookup returns CDR1 DFQATT and CDR2 SNEGSKA (reference sequence). The CDR3 has 17 residues. With 1 base clipped from V and 1 base from J, the junction kept 8 bases outside the gene matches. Indicated treatment: approximately 9-day PBMC culture with coronavirus spike peptide pools or control peptides (ViraFEST assay). As for this clonotype: Its antigen remains unknown.

Sample: CD4+ T cells from blood, cultured in vitro. This TCR came from a human donor who had recovered from COVID-19. The rearrangement uses TRBV20-1 and TRBJ2-1, with TRBD2 matching 9 bases. DNA of the CDR3: TGCAGTGCTAGAGCGGTGGTTAGCGGGGGTTCCTACAATGAGCAGTTCTTC. It is translated as CSARAVVSGGSYNEQFF.